This record concerns one T cell receptor (beta chain) sequence. These data originate in a study of shared clonotypes between healthy human individuals. The CDR3 is made up of 13 amino acids. Germline V CDR1 and CDR2: SGHNT, YENEEA. Trimming took off 0 bases at V and 6 bases at J, with 7 bases between the two ends. The data were produced by immunoSEQ multiplex PCR, yet TCRdb's version contains in-frame clones alone and is incomplete. Of around 2,000,000 clones listed, 85% to 95% are singletons. The rearrangement links TRBV11-3 to TRBJ2-3, with D uncertain. Sequencing used naive CD4+ T cells sorted from blood. Indicated subset: CD45RA+ positively selected. The sequence came from a man aged 18 to 30 in good health. Here the CDR3 reads CASSLDLKDTQYF. The CDR3 DNA reads as TGTGCCAGCAGCTTAGATCTTAAGGATACGCAGTATTTT.